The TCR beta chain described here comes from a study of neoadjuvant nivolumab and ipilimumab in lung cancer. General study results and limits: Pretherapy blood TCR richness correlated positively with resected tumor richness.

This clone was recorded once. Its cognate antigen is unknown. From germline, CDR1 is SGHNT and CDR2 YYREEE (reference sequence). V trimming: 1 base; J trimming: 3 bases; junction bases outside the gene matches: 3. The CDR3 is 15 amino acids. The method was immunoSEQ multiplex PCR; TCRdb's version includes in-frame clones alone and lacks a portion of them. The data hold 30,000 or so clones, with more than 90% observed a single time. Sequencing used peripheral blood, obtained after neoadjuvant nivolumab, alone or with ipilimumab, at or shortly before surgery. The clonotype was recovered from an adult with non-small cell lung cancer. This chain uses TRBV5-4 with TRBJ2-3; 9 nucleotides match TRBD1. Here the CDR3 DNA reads TGTGCCAGCAGCTTGCCGGGACAGGGAACAGATACGCAGTATTTT. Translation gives CASSLPGQGTDTQYF.